Shown below are 27 T cell receptor beta chains from a single sample sequenced in a study of cytomegalovirus exposure and HLA in healthy donors. The PCR contained 60 Vbeta and 13 Jbeta primers. Data came from immunoSEQ multiplex PCR; TCRdb stores just in-frame clones and leaves some out. The data show about 170,000 clones, approximately 86% seen once. The sample taken for sequencing was PBMCs. These receptors all come from a male donor in good health and CMV-seronegative.

The gene calls are TRBV6-1 and TRBJ2-2, with 10 bases identical to TRBD1. After removal of 6 bases from V and 2 bases from J, the junction contained 0 bases not matched to a gene. CDR1 MNHNS and CDR2 SASEGT come from the germline V gene. The CDR3 consists of 14 residues. The CDR3 here is CASRTGGNTGELFF. CDR3 bases: TGTGCCAGCAGGACAGGGGGCAACACCGGGGAGCTGTTTTTT.

The genes are TRBV30 and TRBJ2-7; 9 nucleotides agree with TRBD1. Germline trimming cut 4 bases from V and 4 bases from J; bases unmatched to any gene: 8. CDR1 and CDR2 from the germline V gene are GTSNPN and SVGIG (reference sequence). This CDR3 is built from 14 residues. Here the CDR3 reads CAWNPGQGRYEQYF. DNA of the CDR3: TGTGCCTGGAACCCGGGACAGGGACGGTACGAGCAGTACTTC. Using reference TRBV30 and TRBJ2-7 for the parts outside the CDR3, the full variable domain is SQTIHQWPATLVQPVGSPLSLECTVEGTSNPNLYWYRQAAGRGLQLLFYSVGIGQISSEVPQNLSASRPQDRQFILSSKKLLLSDSGFYLCAWNPGQGRYEQYFGPGTRLTVT.

This chain uses TRBV9 with TRBJ2-3, with D maybe TRBD1 (5 bases). The ends were cut back, 4 bases at V and 1 base at J, with 37 bases in the middle. The CDR3 sequence is 23 residues long. The germline V gene encodes CDR1 SGDLS and CDR2 YYNGEE. CDR3 sequence: CASSILRGRSARPPPDCTDTQYF. The CDR3 bases are TGTGCCAGCAGCATTCTAAGGGGTCGGAGCGCACGTCCCCCGCCGGATTGCACAGATACGCAGTATTTT.

V and J are TRBV5-1 and TRBJ2-2; 7 bases match TRBD2. The germline gives CDR1 SGHRS, CDR2 YFSETQ. The CDR3 runs to 18 residues. J gave up 0 bases and V 0 bases, and 8 bases lay outside the gene matches. The CDR3 DNA sequence: TGCGCCAGCAGCTTGGAGGTGACTAGCAGTTCGAACACCGGGGAGCTGTTTTTT. It codes for CASSLEVTSSSNTGELFF.

The chain employs TRBV7-2 and TRBJ2-7, with TRBD2 matching 12 bases. The CDR3 is made up of 15 amino acids. Germline V gene lookup returns CDR1 SGHTA and CDR2 FQGNSA. With V trimmed by 5 bases and J by 3 bases, 5 bases remained unmatched. In DNA, the CDR3 is TGTGCCAGCAGCAGGACTAGCGGGGAACTCTACGAGCAGTACTTC. The encoded protein is CASSRTSGELYEQYF.

V and J are TRBV18 and TRBJ2-4; 7 nucleotides match TRBD1. With 4 bases clipped from V and 8 bases from J, the junction kept 8 bases outside the gene matches. Per the germline V gene, CDR1 is KGHSH and CDR2 is LQKENI. The CDR3 totals 14 residues. CDR3 DNA sequence: TGTGCCAGCTCACGACCGGGACAGAACTACATTCAGTACTTC. It translates to CASSRPGQNYIQYF.

The J gene is TRBJ1-2, the V gene TRBV5-4, with a possible D match to TRBD1 (5 bases). The germline V gene encodes CDR1 SGHNT and CDR2 YYREEE (reference sequence). Deletions cut 2 bases from V and 1 base from J, with 9 bases between. This CDR3 is built from 14 residues. CDR3 loop: CASSFPGFNYGYTF. The CDR3 DNA is TGTGCCAGCAGCTTTCCAGGGTTTAACTATGGCTACACCTTC.

The CDR3 region has the DNA TGCGCCAGCAGCTTGGAGATAGCTGGAAACACCATATATTTT. Translating it yields CASSLEIAGNTIYF. This chain uses TRBV5-1 with TRBJ1-3; no clear D. Trimming took off 0 bases at V and 2 bases at J, with 6 bases between the two ends. From germline, CDR1 is SGHRS and CDR2 YFSETQ. The CDR3 has 14 residues.

V usage is TRBV6-5 and J usage is TRBJ1-2; no reliable D call. Trimming pared 0 bases from V and 7 bases from J, leaving 12 bases between. The CDR3 extends over 14 amino acids. Germline V gene lookup returns CDR1 MNHEY and CDR2 SVGAGI. CDR3 in amino acids: CASSYSQVGRGYTF. CDR3 nucleotides: TGTGCCAGCAGTTACTCGCAGGTGGGCCGTGGCTACACCTTC.

This chain connects TRBV27 to TRBJ2-7, with D hard to call. This CDR3 region has 13 residues. Per the germline V gene, CDR1 is MNHEY and CDR2 is SMNVEV (reference sequence). The V end lost 3 bases, the J end lost 6 bases, and 12 bases lay between the germline ends. The CDR3, as DNA: TGTGCCAGCAGTTTTTCGGCTAGTAGCGAGCAGTACTTC. Protein: CASSFSASSEQYF.

This clone was seen a single time. V is TRBV11-2 and J is TRBJ2-3, with 7 positions matching TRBD1. The CDR3 is 15 amino acids. Trimming at V came to 5 bases and at J to 0 bases, leaving 5 bases not matched to a gene. CDR1 and CDR2 (germline): SGHAT, FQNNGV. The CDR3 DNA reads TGTGCCAGCAGCCCCCAGGGACAGAGCACAGATACGCAGTATTTT. It is translated as CASSPQGQSTDTQYF.

The chain carries TRBV6-1 and TRBJ2-7; tentatively, D is TRBD2 (5 bases). Trimming removed 6 bases at V and 2 bases at J, with 17 bases between. The CDR3 has 15 amino acids. In germline, CDR1 is MNHNS, CDR2 SASEGT. CDR3 sequence (DNA): TGTGCCAGCAGGCCGGAGGCCACCCGTCCCTACGAGCAGTACTTC. Its translation is CASRPEATRPYEQYF.

The CDR3 sequence is CASSPRTFSDSPLHF. The CDR3 DNA follows: TGTGCCAGCAGCCCACGGACATTTTCCGATTCACCCCTCCACTTT. The rearrangement links TRBV7-8 to TRBJ1-6; TRBD1 might be the D (5 bases). V was trimmed by 5 bases and J by 8 bases, leaving 16 bases between them. Germline V gives CDR1 SGHVS, CDR2 FQNEAQ. This CDR3 has 15 amino acids. The variable domain in full, completed from reference TRBV7-8 and TRBJ1-6, reads GAGVSQSPRYKVAKRGQDVALRCDPISGHVSLFWYQQALGQGPEFLTYFQNEAQLDKSGLPSDRFFAERPEGSVSTLKIQRTQQEDSAVYLCASSPRTFSDSPLHFGNGTRLTVT.

This clone was counted between two and nine times. J is TRBJ1-1 and V is TRBV11-2; no clear D gene. The CDR3 contains 11 residues. From germline, CDR1 is SGHAT and CDR2 FQNNGV. The V and J ends lost 5 bases and 2 bases respectively, with 3 bases between them. This CDR3 is CASSHNTEAFF. The CDR3 DNA follows: TGTGCCAGCAGCCATAACACTGAAGCTTTCTTT.

The genes are TRBV15 and TRBJ2-2; D is unclear. CDR3 length: 17 residues. Trimming removed 0 bases from V and 5 bases from J, with 16 bases in between. Germline-derived CDR1 and CDR2 are LNHNV and YYDKDF (reference sequence). The CDR3 DNA sequence: TGTGCCACCAGCAGAGATCCCCTCGGGTTGACGACCGGGGAGCTGTTTTTT. It encodes CATSRDPLGLTTGELFF.

V is TRBV5-1 and J is TRBJ2-5; 8 nucleotides agree with TRBD2. Germline V gives CDR1 SGHRS, CDR2 YFSETQ. The CDR3 has 15 amino acids. V trimming: 0 bases; J trimming: 2 bases; junction bases outside the gene matches: 3. This CDR3 is CASSLGGGQQETQYF. The CDR3 nucleotides read TGCGCCAGCAGCTTGGGCGGGGGGCAGCAAGAGACCCAGTACTTC.

This clone was detected only once. The gene calls are TRBV18 and TRBJ2-7, with D possibly being TRBD2 (6 bases). Trimming left V 3 bases short and J 2 bases short, with 14 bases between. This CDR3 is 15 amino acids long. Germline CDR1 KGHSH, CDR2 LQKENI. The CDR3 spells CASSPLDSGPYEQYF. The CDR3 nucleotides read TGTGCCAGCTCACCGCTGGATAGCGGCCCCTACGAGCAGTACTTC.

The rearrangement uses TRBV5-3 and TRBJ2-1; 14 bases line up with TRBD2. TRBV5-3 is an ORF, with its function uncertain. Losses at the gene ends were 4 bases for V and 7 bases for J; bases not matched to a gene: 7. The CDR3 is 16 residues long. DNA for the CDR3: TGTGCCAGAAGCCGCTCCGGGACTAGCGGGAGAAATGAGCAGTTCTTC. Residues: CARSRSGTSGRNEQFF.

This chain uses TRBV27 with TRBJ1-1, with a possible D match to TRBD1 (5 bases). CDR3 length: 14 amino acids. Trimming took off 3 bases at V and 1 base at J, with 9 bases between the two ends. Germline V gene data show CDR1 as MNHEY and CDR2 as SMNVEV (reference sequence). CDR3 amino acids: CASSFRQRNTEAFF. The CDR3 DNA reads as TGTGCCAGCAGTTTCCGACAGAGGAACACTGAAGCTTTCTTT.

V is TRBV7-2 and J is TRBJ2-3, with 10 bases aligning to TRBD2. There are 17 residues in the CDR3. J lost 8 bases, V lost 1 base, and 12 bases had no gene match. Germline values: CDR1 SGHTA, CDR2 FQGNSA. The CDR3 coding sequence is TGTGCCAGCAGCTTAGGCCCCCCGAGCGGGGGGGCAGGTACGCAGTATTTT. Residues: CASSLGPPSGGAGTQYF.

The V and J genes are TRBV7-9 and TRBJ2-6; D unresolved. The CDR3 covers 16 residues. Between the trimmed V and J ends, which lost 8 bases and 1 base, there was a span of 15 bases. Germline V gene data show CDR1 as SEHNR and CDR2 as FQNEAQ (reference sequence). The CDR3 DNA sequence: TGTGCCAGCCCCAAGGCCTTGGAGTCTGGGGCCAACGTCCTGACTTTC. This sequence encodes CASPKALESGANVLTF. Supplemented by reference TRBV7-9 and TRBJ2-6, the full variable domain reads DTGVSQNPRHKITKRGQNVTFRCDPISEHNRLYWYRQTLGQGPEFLTYFQNEAQLEKSRLLSDRFSAERPKGSFSTLEIQRTEQGDSAMYLCASPKALESGANVLTFGAGSRLTVL.

This clone was seen a handful of times. This chain uses TRBV5-1 with TRBJ2-1; a possible D gene is TRBD2 (5 bases). Germline assignment: CDR1 SGHRS and CDR2 YFSETQ. The ends were cut back, 1 base at V and 7 bases at J, with 21 bases in the middle. The CDR3 has 17 residues. The CDR3 spells CASSLNSRGTGGNEQFF. For the CDR3, the DNA is TGCGCCAGCAGCTTGAATTCTCGGGGAACGGGTGGGAATGAGCAGTTCTTC.

J is TRBJ2-7 and V is TRBV6-5; 7 bases match TRBD1. Germline V lookup: CDR1 MNHEY, CDR2 SVGAGI. This CDR3 spans 15 amino acids. Unmatched junction bases numbered 12, after V lost 7 bases and J lost 3 bases. As DNA, the CDR3 is TGTGCCAGCAATTTAGCCCCGGGACAGTTCTACGAGCAGTACTTC. This translates into CASNLAPGQFYEQYF.

The gene calls are TRBV19 and TRBJ2-7, with 9 nucleotides matching TRBD1. The CDR3 has 14 amino acids. V was pared by 6 bases and J by 6 bases, with 9 bases of the junction left unmatched. Germline V CDR1 and CDR2: LNHDA, SQIVND (reference sequence). CDR3 coding DNA: TGTGCCAGTAGCCGGGACAGGGCATTCCGCGAGCAGTACTTC. Its translation: CASSRDRAFREQYF.

The chain employs TRBV6-5 and TRBJ1-2; D uncertain. Looked up from germline, CDR1 is MNHEY and CDR2 is SVGAGI. The ends were cut back, 8 bases at V and 6 bases at J, with 7 bases in the middle. CDR3 size: 10 residues. In DNA form, the CDR3 reads TGTGCCAGCGGGAGGGATGGCTACACCTTC. Translation gives CASGRDGYTF.

This chain connects TRBV6-5 to TRBJ1-5; D unclear. With 0 bases removed from V and 1 base from J, the gap between germline ends came to 7 bases. CDR1 and CDR2 (germline): MNHEY, SVGAGI. CDR3 length: 15 residues. CDR3 loop: CASSYSLGSNQPQHF. The CDR3, as DNA: TGTGCCAGCAGTTACTCGCTAGGAAGCAATCAGCCCCAGCATTTT.

The V gene is TRBV15, the J gene TRBJ1-5; TRBD1 aligns across 9 bases. The CDR3 spans 15 residues. Germline V lookup: CDR1 LNHNV, CDR2 YYDKDF (reference sequence). V trimming: 6 bases; J trimming: 2 bases; junction bases outside the gene matches: 5. The chain's CDR3 is CATRITGGGNQPQHF. CDR3 bases: TGTGCCACCAGGATTACAGGGGGCGGCAATCAGCCCCAGCATTTT.